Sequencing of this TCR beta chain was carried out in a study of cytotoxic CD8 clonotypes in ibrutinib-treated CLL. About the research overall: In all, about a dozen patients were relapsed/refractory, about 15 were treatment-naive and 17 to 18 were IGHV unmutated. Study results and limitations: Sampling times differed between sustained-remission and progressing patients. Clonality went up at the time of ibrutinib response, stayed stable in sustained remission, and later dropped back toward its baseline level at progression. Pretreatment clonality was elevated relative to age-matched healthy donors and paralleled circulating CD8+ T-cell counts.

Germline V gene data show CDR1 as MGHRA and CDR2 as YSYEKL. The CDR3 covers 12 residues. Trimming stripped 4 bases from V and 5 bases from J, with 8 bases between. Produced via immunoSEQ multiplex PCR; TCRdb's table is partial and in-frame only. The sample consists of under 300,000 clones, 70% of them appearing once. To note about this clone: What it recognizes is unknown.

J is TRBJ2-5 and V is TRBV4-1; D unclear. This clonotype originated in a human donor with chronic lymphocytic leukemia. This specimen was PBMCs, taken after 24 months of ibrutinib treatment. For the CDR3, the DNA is TGCGCCAGCAGCCCCGGAGAGGAGACCCAGTACTTC. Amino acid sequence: CASSPGEETQYF.